This T cell receptor beta chain comes out of a study of T cell responses to AZD1222 COVID-19 vaccine. Study information: Pooling of second doses given at about 4 or about 12 weeks was done.

The CDR3 covers 14 residues. Trimming took off 2 bases at V and 3 bases at J, with 10 bases between the two ends. Per the germline V gene, CDR1 is MNHEY and CDR2 is SVGEGT. Study-level points and caveats: Females made up more of the donors, who were largely white British, and clonal diversity may have come out too low.

To note about this clone: Its target is not known.

Profiling relied on immunoSEQ multiplex PCR, and the TCRdb table lists in-frame clones only, not all of them. Among 150,000 to 200,000 clones listed, 85% to 95% were seen once. This clonotype was sampled from an adult in good health. The V gene is TRBV6-2 or TRBV6-3, the J gene TRBJ1-1, with D perhaps matching TRBD1 (5 bases). Sample: peripheral blood, taken on day 0 of AZD1222 vaccination. The CDR3 is CASSYAGGDTEAFF. The CDR3 nucleotides read TGTGCCAGCAGTTACGCAGGAGGGGACACTGAAGCTTTCTTT.